The clone carrying this TCR beta chain was detected only a few times. V trimming: 4 bases; J trimming: 7 bases; junction bases outside the gene matches: 11. The CDR3 length is 16 residues. Germline values: CDR1 MGHRA, CDR2 YSYEKL. The sample comes from a study of cytomegalovirus exposure and HLA in healthy donors. The PCR employed 60 Vbeta primers together with 13 Jbeta primers. Here immunoSEQ multiplex PCR was the method, and the copy in TCRdb shows in-frame clones only, minus some. The repertoire holds around 140,000 clones, with 80% as singletons. The clonotype originates from a man aged 40-49 years in good health and CMV-seronegative. Input material: PBMCs. V usage is TRBV4-1 and J usage is TRBJ1-2; TRBD1 matches at 11 bases. The CDR3 sequence: CASSPKPGQGVGGYTF. The CDR3 DNA reads TGCGCCAGCAGCCCAAAGCCGGGACAGGGGGTAGGTGGCTACACCTTC.